The T cell receptor (beta chain) under discussion was sequenced for a study of a mutant IDH1 vaccine in newly diagnosed glioma. Study summary: Those enrolled had earlier been treated with radiotherapy, temozolomide, or both, mostly both. Findings of the study overall: Most patients, around 94%, showed vaccine-induced immune responses. Seemingly, top peripheral T cell clonotype changes bore no relation to pseudoprogression.

Profiling relied on immunoSEQ multiplex PCR, and the TCRdb table lists in-frame clones only, not all of them. The table has more than 20,000 clones, more than 85% seen once; the top ten hold 7% to 10%. Time point meaning: baseline, week 1 (first vaccination visit). The treatment was: pre-vaccination baseline after standard-of-care therapy. Donors had new WHO grade 3 or 4 IDH1-mutant, ATRX-lost astrocytomas. Between the trimmed V and J ends, which lost 4 bases and 2 bases, there was a span of 14 bases. The CDR3 runs to 16 residues. From germline, CDR1 is KGHSY and CDR2 FQNENV. On this clone: The antigen is unknown.

V gene TRBV16 combines with J gene TRBJ1-4, with D perhaps TRBD1 (5 bases). The sequencing here drew on PBMCs, taken from a glioma patient treated with radiotherapy, temozolomide or both. The receptor was derived from a man aged 25 to 40 with glioma. CDR3: CASSLEQGSTNEKLFF. The CDR3 nucleotides read TGTGCCAGCAGCCTCGAGCAGGGATCCACTAATGAAAAACTGTTTTTT.